This TCR beta chain was recovered during a study of shared clonotypes between healthy human individuals. As defined, naive CD8 cells were CD45RO-negative and positively selected for CCR7, with terminally differentiated effector memory CD45RA+ cells excluded. V was cut by 3 bases and J by 5 bases, with 29 bases left in between. CDR1 is MRHNA and CDR2 is SNTAGT in the germline V gene. CDR3 length: 19 amino acids. The DNA input per sorted-subset replicate PCR was roughly 0.2 ug, corresponding to around 30,000 T cell genomes. Produced via immunoSEQ multiplex PCR; TCRdb's table is partial and in-frame only. The table lists about 2.1 million clones, around 93% of them singletons.

The chain combines TRBV6-4 with TRBJ2-7, with D maybe TRBD2 (7 bases). This TCR came from a man aged 18 to 35 in good health. Some clones in this sample may be carry-over from other donors' samples. The sequencing input was naive CD8+ T cells from PBMCs. The CDR3 coding sequence is TGTGCCAGCAGTGAGTCAAACGCGCCAGTGGGGGGGCGCAACGACGAGCAGTACTTC. It is translated as CASSESNAPVGGRNDEQYF.